A selection of T cell receptor beta chains follows, all from one sample in a study of early T cells in non-severe SARS-CoV-2 infection. TCRdb ran MiXCR on the 5' RACE reads and lists one entry per CDR3 protein. This sample carries about 98,000 distinct CDR3 sequences, approximately 15% of them seen once, and the ten largest clones take roughly 7.2%. The source material was whole blood. These receptor sequences come from an adult who was a healthcare worker with PCR-confirmed SARS-CoV-2 infection or an uninfected control (not recorded which). Both conserved end residues are part of each CDR3. The D gene is left open where the match is weak. Size is stated for part of the rows, as once, few or many counts, or as a class when the clone is expanded.

clone_size,v_call,j_call,d_call,cdr3_nt,cdr3_aa
-,TRBV29-1,TRBJ2-7,-,TGCAGCGTTGAAGGGACAGGAGGGGACGAGCAGTACTTC,CSVEGTGGDEQYF
many,TRBV10-3,TRBJ2-3,-,TGTGCCATCAGTGAGAAGGCAGATACGCAGTATTTT,CAISEKADTQYF
many,TRBV29-1,TRBJ1-1,-,TGCAGCGTTCCAGGGACGGCCTACTTCACTGAAGCTTTCTTT,CSVPGTAYFTEAFF
few,TRBV29-1,TRBJ2-6,-,TGCAGCGTTGAAGTCACACCTGGGGCCAACGTCCTGACTTTC,CSVEVTPGANVLTF
-,TRBV6-2/TRBV6-3,TRBJ2-1,TRBD2,TGTGCCAGCAGTTCCCTAGCGGGAGCCGCCCCCTCCTACAATGAGCAGTTCTTC,CASSSLAGAAPSYNEQFF
few,TRBV9,TRBJ2-3,TRBD2,TGTGCCAGCAGCGTAGGGATAAGCGGGAGTACAGATACGCAGTATTTT,CASSVGISGSTDTQYF
large,TRBV12-3/TRBV12-4,TRBJ2-5,TRBD2,TGTGCCAGCAGTTTGGATAGCGGGATCAAAGAGACCCAGTACTTC,CASSLDSGIKETQYF
few,TRBV5-1,TRBJ2-6,TRBD2,TGCGCCAGCAGCGTAACTAGCGGGAGTGAGTCTGGGGCCAACGTCCTGACTTTC,CASSVTSGSESGANVLTF
-,TRBV5-1,TRBJ2-7,TRBD2,TGCGCCAGCAGCCCCCCGGGACTAGCGGCGTCCTACGAGCAGTACTTC,CASSPPGLAASYEQYF
many,TRBV12-3/TRBV12-4,TRBJ1-1,TRBD1,TGTGCCAGCAGTTTGTGGGGACAGAAGAACACTGAAGCTTTCTTT,CASSLWGQKNTEAFF
-,TRBV5-1,TRBJ2-5,-,TGCGCCAGCAGCTTGAACAGGCCGACCCAGTACTTC,CASSLNRPTQYF
few,TRBV29-1,TRBJ2-1,-,TGCAGCGTTGGAGAGACAGCCTACAATGAGCAGTTCTTC,CSVGETAYNEQFF
-,TRBV20-1,TRBJ1-5,-,TGCAGTGCTTTTTCTCGGACGGCTTTGGAGGGACAGCCCCAGCATTTT,CSAFSRTALEGQPQHF
-,TRBV29-1,TRBJ2-1,TRBD1,TGCAGCGCTTTGGACAGGGTGATCGATGAGCAGTTCTTC,CSALDRVIDEQFF
-,TRBV2,TRBJ1-5,-,TGTGCCAGCAGTGATACCGGGGGGAGACAGCCCCAGCATTTT,CASSDTGGRQPQHF
-,TRBV27,TRBJ1-4,-,TGTGCCAGCAGCCCCGGTTCGGCTTCCGAAAAACTGTTTTTT,CASSPGSASEKLFF
few,TRBV7-8,TRBJ2-7,-,TGTGCCAGCAGCTTAGGGGGCAGGGCCTACGAGCAGTACTTC,CASSLGGRAYEQYF
few,TRBV12-5,TRBJ1-1,-,TGTGCTAGTGCCTCGGACGGGTACACTGAAGCTTTCTTT,CASASDGYTEAFF
-,TRBV7-9,TRBJ1-3,TRBD1,TGTGCCAGCAGCTTTACAGGGGGCACTGGAAACACCATATATTTT,CASSFTGGTGNTIYF
-,TRBV5-4,TRBJ2-3,-,TGTGCCAGCAGACCCGGGACCCAGTCGGATACGCAGTATTTT,CASRPGTQSDTQYF
few,TRBV11-2,TRBJ1-6,-,TGTGCCAGCACCCTGGAGAGATCACCCCTCCACTTT,CASTLERSPLHF
-,TRBV4-1,TRBJ2-3,-,TGCGCCAGCAGCCCCGATCTAGCGAGAGGCACAGATACGCAGTATTTT,CASSPDLARGTDTQYF
many,TRBV7-9,TRBJ2-7,-,TGTGCCAGCAGCTTAGGTCCGCCAGGGGGGTCCTACGAGCAGTACTTC,CASSLGPPGGSYEQYF
many,TRBV27,TRBJ2-3,-,TGTGCCAGCAGTTTGGACGCCCTTCTGGGTACGCAGTATTTT,CASSLDALLGTQYF
many,TRBV7-7,TRBJ1-1,-,TGTGCCAGCAGCTTAGTGGTGGAAACTGAAGCTTTCTTT,CASSLVVETEAFF
few,TRBV7-2,TRBJ2-7,-,TGTGCCAGCAGCCCCAGGGGGGGGTCCTACTCCTACGAGCAGTACTTC,CASSPRGGSYSYEQYF
-,TRBV7-2,TRBJ2-5,TRBD2,TGTGCCAGCAGCTCGGGGACTAGGGCTCCAGTGACCCAGTACTTC,CASSSGTRAPVTQYF
few,TRBV30,TRBJ1-2,-,TGTGCCTGGAGTACCCCGCGGGACGGTAACTATGGCTACACCTTC,CAWSTPRDGNYGYTF
few,TRBV6-2/TRBV6-3,TRBJ2-1,TRBD2,TGTGCCAGCAGTCAGACTAGCGGGAGGTACAATGAGCAGTTCTTC,CASSQTSGRYNEQFF
few,TRBV7-9,TRBJ1-1,-,TGTGCCAGCAGCTTACCCCCCGGCTTTGAAGCTTTCTTT,CASSLPPGFEAFF
few,TRBV7-9,TRBJ2-1,TRBD1,TGTGCCAGCAGCATAAGACAGGGCTACTTCTTC,CASSIRQGYFF
-,TRBV2,TRBJ2-1,-,TGTGCCCTTTCGGAGGGCAACTCCTACAATGAGCAGTTCTTC,CALSEGNSYNEQFF
-,TRBV27,TRBJ2-2,-,TGTGCCAGCAGTTTCGGTTTAGGAGGAACCGGGGAGCTGTTTTTT,CASSFGLGGTGELFF
few,TRBV29-1,TRBJ2-2,-,TGCAGCGTTGACGGTAGCACCGGGGAGCTGTTTTTT,CSVDGSTGELFF